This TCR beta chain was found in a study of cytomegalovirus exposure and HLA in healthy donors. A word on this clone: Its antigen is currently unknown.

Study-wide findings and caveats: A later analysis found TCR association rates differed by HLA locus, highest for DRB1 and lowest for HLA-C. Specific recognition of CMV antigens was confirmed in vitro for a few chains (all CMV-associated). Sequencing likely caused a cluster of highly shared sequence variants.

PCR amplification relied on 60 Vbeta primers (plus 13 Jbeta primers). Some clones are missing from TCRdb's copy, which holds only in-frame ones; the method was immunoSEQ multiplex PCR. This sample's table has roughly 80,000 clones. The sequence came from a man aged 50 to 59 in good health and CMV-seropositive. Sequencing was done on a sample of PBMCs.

The CDR3, as DNA: TGTGCCTGGAGTGTAGGGGCAGTTAATGAAGAGACCCAGTACTTC. Its translation is CAWSVGAVNEETQYF. The chain couples TRBV30 to TRBJ2-5; maybe TRBD1 (5 bases). Looked up from germline, CDR1 is GTSNPN and CDR2 is SVGIG (reference sequence). V lost 0 bases, J lost 3 bases, and 14 bases lay in between. The CDR3 has 15 residues.